The 20 T cell receptor beta chains listed next were all sequenced from one sample in a study of blood T cells in healthy people across ages. Primers used in a second PCR of roughly 6 to 11 cycles were a sample-barcoded 5' primer and a J-beta primer mix. MiXCR was run by TCRdb on the 5' RACE reads, yielding one entry per CDR3 protein. The sample includes roughly 700,000 distinct CDR3 sequences, 49% of them seen just once. Sequenced material: blood. The receptors were gathered from a woman aged 55-70 years in good health.

The chain joins TRBV12-3 or TRBV12-4 to TRBJ2-7; D tentatively fits TRBD1 or TRBD2 (5 bases each). The CDR3 runs 15 residues. V dropped 1 base and J dropped 0 bases, with 10 bases sitting between them. The CDR3 reads CASSLGDGFSYEQYF. CDR3 sequence (DNA): TGTGCCAGCAGTTTAGGGGACGGCTTCTCCTACGAGCAGTACTTC.

This clonotype was picked up many times. This chain links TRBV29-1 with TRBJ2-7, with 11 bases aligning to TRBD2. The CDR3 consists of 14 residues. J gave up 3 bases and V 7 bases, and 8 bases lay outside the gene matches. The germline gives CDR1 SQVTM, CDR2 ANQGSEA. CDR3 sequence (DNA): TGCAGCGCAGCTCTAGCGGGAGGTCTCTACGAGCAGTACTTC. Translated: CSAALAGGLYEQYF.

The sample holds a few counts of this clonotype. The V gene is TRBV15, the J gene TRBJ2-5, with D perhaps matching TRBD2 (5 bases). This CDR3 comprises 15 residues. Germline V lookup: CDR1 LNHNV, CDR2 YYDKDF (reference sequence). Trimming pared 0 bases from V and 2 bases from J, leaving 10 bases between. CDR3 nucleotides: TGTGCCACCAGCAGAGAACTAGGTGGGCAAGAGACCCAGTACTTC. Protein: CATSRELGGQETQYF.

This sequence joins TRBV25-1 and TRBJ2-7, with 7 bases fitting TRBD1. This CDR3 has 15 residues. V lost 3 bases, J lost 2 bases, and 7 bases stayed unmatched. Germline-derived CDR1 and CDR2 are MGHDK and SYGVNS. The CDR3 loop reads CASSDPDGTAYEQYF. CDR3 nucleotides: TGTGCCAGCAGTGATCCCGACGGGACAGCCTACGAGCAGTACTTC.

The rearrangement uses TRBV7-9 and TRBJ1-6; 11 nucleotides agree with TRBD1. V shed 2 bases and J 8 bases; nucleotides not matched to a gene: 2. This CDR3 comprises 15 residues. Germline V gene lookup returns CDR1 SEHNR and CDR2 FQNEAQ (reference sequence). CDR3 loop: CASSLTGQGDSPLHF. Here the CDR3 DNA reads TGTGCCAGCAGCTTAACGGGACAGGGGGATTCACCCCTCCACTTT. Full variable domain (missing parts from reference TRBV7-9 and TRBJ1-6): DTGVSQNPRHKITKRGQNVTFRCDPISEHNRLYWYRQTLGQGPEFLTYFQNEAQLEKSRLLSDRFSAERPKGSFSTLEIQRTEQGDSAMYLCASSLTGQGDSPLHFGNGTRLTVT.

The chain is built from TRBV10-3 and TRBJ2-1; 9 bases match TRBD2. The CDR3 is made up of 15 amino acids. J lost 8 bases, V lost 5 bases, and 10 bases had no gene match. Germline CDR1 reads ENHRY; CDR2 reads SYGVKD. The CDR3 DNA follows: TGTGCCATCAGTAAGGGACGAGCGGGAGGCGATGAGCAGTTCTTC. Amino acid sequence: CAISKGRAGGDEQFF.

The table lists this clonotype with a few counts. The chain carries TRBV7-2 and TRBJ2-7; maybe TRBD2 (6 bases). The CDR3 spans 16 residues. The V gene's germline CDR1 is SGHTA and CDR2 FQGNSA. Between the trimmed V and J ends, which lost 4 bases and 1 base, there was a span of 17 bases. The CDR3 loop reads CASSSRDGRWSYEQYF. The CDR3 nucleotides read TGTGCCAGCAGCTCTAGGGACGGGAGATGGTCCTACGAGCAGTACTTC.

DNA of the CDR3: TGTGCCATCAGGGGGGACAGGGGGGCAGATACGCAGTATTTT. Protein product: CAIRGDRGADTQYF. V is TRBV10-3 and J is TRBJ2-3; 11 bases agree with TRBD1. Germline V gene lookup returns CDR1 ENHRY and CDR2 SYGVKD. The CDR3 is made up of 14 amino acids. V gave up 6 bases and J gave up 4 bases; unmatched junction bases: 3.

The CDR3 spells CASSRRTGGADTQYF. The CDR3 DNA follows: TGTGCCAGCAGCCGACGGACAGGGGGAGCAGATACGCAGTATTTT. This rearrangement joins TRBV28 to TRBJ2-3; the match to TRBD1 covers 10 bases. The germline V gene has CDR1 MDHEN and CDR2 SYDVKM. The CDR3 has 15 residues. Unmatched junction bases numbered 7, after V lost 6 bases and J lost 4 bases. The whole variable domain, filled in from reference TRBV28 and TRBJ2-3, reads DVKVTQSSRYLVKRTGEKVFLECVQDMDHENMFWYRQDPGLGLRLIYFSYDVKMKEKGDIPEGYSVSREKKERFSLILESASTNQTSMYLCASSRRTGGADTQYFGPGTRLTVL.

The chain has TRBV5-6 and TRBJ2-7; tentatively, D is TRBD1 or TRBD2 (5 bases each). Trimming stripped 3 bases from V and 1 base from J, with 29 bases between. This CDR3 spans 20 amino acids. The V gene's germline CDR1 is SGHDT and CDR2 YYEEEE. DNA of the CDR3: TGTGCCAGCAGCTCCCTTTATGGGACCTGGAAACCCCTAGGGTCCTACGAGCAGTACTTC. Translation gives CASSSLYGTWKPLGSYEQYF.

A few counts support this clonotype. The chain is built from TRBV5-1 and TRBJ2-1; D remains unclear. Per the germline V gene, CDR1 is SGHRS and CDR2 is YFSETQ. V was pared by 0 bases and J by 2 bases, with 9 bases between. This CDR3 has 15 residues. CDR3 sequence: CASSLEGIPYNEQFF. The CDR3 DNA follows: TGCGCCAGCAGCTTGGAGGGTATACCCTACAATGAGCAGTTCTTC.

The rearrangement uses TRBV30 and TRBJ1-2; perhaps TRBD1 as D (6 bases). Deletions cut 8 bases from V and 2 bases from J, with 24 bases between. The CDR3 runs 16 residues. Germline V lookup: CDR1 GTSNPN, CDR2 SVGIG (reference sequence). CDR3 coding DNA: TGTGCCCACCTGCGCCTCGAGGGCAGGGGAAACTATGGCTACACCTTC. As protein: CAHLRLEGRGNYGYTF.

This clonotype was recorded at least ten times. The rearrangement joins TRBV4-3 to TRBJ2-1, with unresolved D. V was trimmed by 0 bases and J by 7 bases, leaving 4 bases between them. The CDR3 has 12 amino acids. Germline lookup yields CDR1 LGHNA and CDR2 YSLEER. The CDR3 here is CASSQEGNEQFF. The CDR3 nucleotides are TGCGCCAGCAGCCAAGAGGGAAATGAGCAGTTCTTC.

The table lists this clonotype with a few counts. The chain recombines TRBV7-3 with TRBJ2-7, with 7 bases fitting TRBD2. Trimming at V came to 5 bases and at J to 4 bases, leaving 11 bases not matched to a gene. The CDR3 length is 15 residues. CDR1 and CDR2 (germline): SGHTA, FQGTGA. This CDR3 is CASSVDPGTTYEQYF. CDR3 in DNA: TGTGCCAGCAGCGTTGACCCCGGGACTACGTACGAGCAGTACTTC.

In regard to this clonotype: A much larger clone is a single base away; this may be a read error. The rearrangement uses TRBV6-1 and TRBJ1-1; 12 bases match TRBD1. V gave up 7 bases and J gave up 0 bases; unmatched junction bases: 15. Germline V CDR1 and CDR2: MNHNS, SASEGT. The CDR3 has 19 residues. The CDR3 DNA reads as TGTGCCAGCACCCAGCCGCCTGGGACAGGGGGCGCGATGAACACTGAAGCTTTCTTT. Protein sequence: CASTQPPGTGGAMNTEAFF.

The rearrangement links TRBV5-4 to TRBJ1-6; TRBD1 aligns across 9 bases. From germline, CDR1 is SGHNT and CDR2 YYREEE (reference sequence). The CDR3 consists of 15 residues. V shed 0 bases and J 12 bases; nucleotides not matched to a gene: 7. CDR3 sequence reads: CASSLAGTGFVPLHF. Written as DNA, the CDR3 is TGTGCCAGCAGCTTGGCCGGGACAGGGTTCGTACCCCTCCACTTT. The entire variable domain, with the rest obtained from reference TRBV5-4 and TRBJ1-6, is as follows: ETGVTQSPTHLIKTRGQQVTLRCSSQSGHNTVSWYQQALGQGPQFIFQYYREEENGRGNFPPRFSGLQFPNYSSELNVNALELDDSALYLCASSLAGTGFVPLHFGNGTRLTVT.

A word on this clonotype: Being one base from a much bigger clone, this may be a read error. V gene TRBV6-6 combines with J gene TRBJ2-5, with 8 bases fitting TRBD2. With 6 bases clipped from V and 13 bases from J, the junction kept 13 bases outside the gene matches. The CDR3 totals 13 residues. Germline lookup yields CDR1 MNHNY and CDR2 SVGAGI (reference sequence). CDR3 sequence: CASRIKTSELAYF. CDR3 nucleotide sequence: TGTGCCAGCAGAATTAAGACTAGCGAGCTGGCGTACTTC.

J is TRBJ1-2 and V is TRBV6-5, with D maybe TRBD1 (6 bases). Germline CDR1 is MNHEY and CDR2 is SVGAGI. Trimming took 7 bases from V and 6 from J, leaving 21 bases between them. This CDR3 comprises 15 residues. The CDR3 region is CASTGGAGVRNGYTF. For the CDR3, the DNA is TGTGCCAGCACCGGGGGGGCAGGGGTGAGGAATGGCTACACCTTC.

The CDR3 sequence is CASSPTSDYNEQFF. The DNA for the CDR3 is TGTGCCAGCAGTCCTACTAGTGACTACAATGAGCAGTTCTTC. The chain uses TRBV28 and TRBJ2-1; TRBD2 might be the D (5 bases). V was cut by 5 bases and J by 3 bases, with 11 bases left in between. The CDR3 length is 14 residues. Germline lookup yields CDR1 MDHEN and CDR2 SYDVKM.

The rearrangement links TRBV29-1 to TRBJ2-7; D is possibly TRBD1 (7 bases). V shed 1 base and J shed 7 bases, with 17 bases lying between them. The CDR3 is made up of 14 amino acids. Germline V gene lookup returns CDR1 SQVTM and CDR2 ANQGSEA. Written as DNA, the CDR3 is TGCAGCGTTGAAGTCAGGGGGACTGGGAATGAGCAGTACTTC. It codes for CSVEVRGTGNEQYF.